Listed below are T cell receptor beta chains from one sample, sequenced in a study of OX40 agonist ivuxolimab in advanced cancers. Generated by immunoSEQ multiplex PCR, the TCRdb table keeps only in-frame clones and is missing some. The table shows tens of thousands of clones, with approximately 90% occurring only once. The starting material was CD4+ or CD8+ T cells sorted from blood, obtained in a trial of the OX40 agonist ivuxolimab. The receptors stem from an adult with an advanced solid tumor such as melanoma, head and neck, liver or kidney cancer. CDR3s include the opening cysteine and the closing phenylalanine or tryptophan. Fields, in order: V gene, D gene, clone size, J gene, CDR3 DNA, CDR3 protein. D genes are given only for firm matches. Rows may omit the clone size; those that give it use once, few, many or a size class.

>TRBV10-1|TRBD2|NA|TRBJ2-7
TGCGCCAGGACTAGCGACTCCTACGAGCAGTACTTC
CARTSDSYEQYF
>TRBV4-1|TRBD2|NA|TRBJ2-7
TGCGCCAGCAGCCCGGGGTCCCTAGCGGTCATCTCCTACGAGCAGTACTTC
CASSPGSLAVISYEQYF
>TRBV5-1|NA|NA|TRBJ2-6
TGCGCCAGCAGCAGAGGATCTGTGCTCTCTGGGGCCAACGTCCTGACTTTC
CASSRGSVLSGANVLTF
>TRBV15|TRBD1|few|TRBJ2-1
TGTGCCACTACGAAAGGACAGGAATACAATGAGCAGTTCTTC
CATTKGQEYNEQFF
>TRBV7-9|NA|NA|TRBJ1-1
TGTGCCAGCAGCTTAGTCGACACTGAAGCTTTCTTT
CASSLVDTEAFF
>TRBV6-1|NA|NA|TRBJ1-1
TGTGCCAGCGGCCAGGACGGAGACACTGAAGCTTTCTTT
CASGQDGDTEAFF
>TRBV10-3|NA|NA|TRBJ1-1
TGTGCCATCAGCGACATGAACACTGAAGCTTTCTTT
CAISDMNTEAFF
>TRBV6-1|NA|NA|TRBJ2-7
TGTGCCAGCAGTGAATATAGGACGTCTTTCTACGAGCAGTACTTC
CASSEYRTSFYEQYF
>TRBV27|NA|NA|TRBJ1-2
TGTGCCAGCAGGGAGGGGGGGCGGCCCTATGGCTACACCTTC
CASREGGRPYGYTF
>TRBV5-5|NA|NA|TRBJ1-4
TGTGCCAGCAGCTTGGTGGCAGCCGAGAAACTGTTTTTT
CASSLVAAEKLFF
>TRBV11-3|TRBD2|NA|TRBJ2-7
TGTGCCAGCAGCTTCCCTGAGCGGGAGGGGACCTACGAGCAGTACTTC
CASSFPEREGTYEQYF
>TRBV13|NA|NA|TRBJ2-7
TGTGCCAGCAGCTTCGGACAGGGAGGGGAGCAGTACTTC
CASSFGQGGEQYF
>TRBV6-5|NA|NA|TRBJ2-7
TGTGCCAGCGGGTCGGGGGCGTTCTCCTACGAGCAGTACTTC
CASGSGAFSYEQYF
>TRBV6-1|NA|NA|TRBJ1-6
TGTGCCAGCACCGGACCCAGCTCGCCGGTTTCACCCCTCCACTTT
CASTGPSSPVSPLHF
>TRBV5-6|TRBD1|NA|TRBJ2-5
TGTGCCAGCAGCTCTCCCATTAGGGACAGGGGAGAAGAGACCCAGTACTTC
CASSSPIRDRGEETQYF
>TRBV11-3|NA|NA|TRBJ2-2
TGTGCCAGCAGCTACCTGAAGGGGAACGCGAACACCGGGGAGCTGTTTTTT
CASSYLKGNANTGELFF
>TRBV5-1|TRBD2|NA|TRBJ2-1
TGCGCCAGCAGCTTGGGCGGGAGCGCCAAAGAGCAGTTCTTC
CASSLGGSAKEQFF
>TRBV13|NA|NA|TRBJ2-6
TGTGCCAGCAGCTTAGAAGGCCCTGGGGCCAACGTCCTGACTTTC
CASSLEGPGANVLTF
>TRBV6-6|NA|NA|TRBJ2-7
TGTGCCAGCAGTTACCAGGGAAGAGGGTACGAGCAGTACTTC
CASSYQGRGYEQYF
>TRBV11-3|NA|NA|TRBJ2-7
TGTGCCAGCAGCTTAGTTCGGGGAGTCCCCCACGAGCAGTACTTC
CASSLVRGVPHEQYF
>TRBV5-8|NA|NA|TRBJ1-6
TGTGCCAGCAGCTTTGAAGGGTTTTCGCTGAATTCACCCCTCCACTTT
CASSFEGFSLNSPLHF
>TRBV9|NA|NA|TRBJ2-7
TGTGCCAGCAGCGACTCGGGCGTAGGTGACGAGCAGTACTTC
CASSDSGVGDEQYF
>TRBV9|NA|NA|TRBJ1-5
TGTGCCAGCAGCGTAGATGGGTGGCAGCCCCAGCATTTT
CASSVDGWQPQHF
>TRBV6-5|TRBD1|NA|TRBJ2-7
TGTGCCAGCAGTTACTCGAAGACAGGGTTAGGCTACGAGCAGTACTTC
CASSYSKTGLGYEQYF
>TRBV6-5|TRBD2|once|TRBJ2-7
TGTGCCAGCACCACGGGGGGGAGGAGCTCCTACGAGCAGTACTTC
CASTTGGRSSYEQYF
>TRBV19|NA|NA|TRBJ2-1
TGTGCCAGTAGTCCCGGGACGTACTACAATGAGCAGTTCTTC
CASSPGTYYNEQFF
>TRBV5-1|NA|NA|TRBJ2-3
TGCGCCAGCAGCTTGGAGGGCAGGGGCGGCACAGATACGCAGTATTTT
CASSLEGRGGTDTQYF
>TRBV10-3|NA|NA|TRBJ1-2
TGTGCCATCAGTGATCGGGACTTCCGGCCCACCTTC
CAISDRDFRPTF
>TRBV9|NA|NA|TRBJ2-2
TGTGCCAGCAGCGTAGAACCGGGAGTCAACGGGGAGCTGTTTTTT
CASSVEPGVNGELFF
>TRBV6-1|NA|NA|TRBJ2-7
TGTGCCAGCAGTGAATTCGACGTGGGCTCCTACGAGCAGTACTTC
CASSEFDVGSYEQYF
>TRBV11-3|NA|NA|TRBJ2-3
TGTGCCAGCAGCCTTGGCGGGGTGGGCACAGATACGCAGTATTTT
CASSLGGVGTDTQYF
>TRBV11-1|NA|NA|TRBJ1-2
TGTGCCAGCAGCCCTCTTAATTCGGGGGCTAACTATGGCTACACCTTC
CASSPLNSGANYGYTF
>TRBV18|NA|once|TRBJ2-5
TGTGCCAGCTCACCACAGAGACAAGAGACCCAGTACTTC
CASSPQRQETQYF
>TRBV4-1|NA|NA|TRBJ1-5
TGCGCCAGCAGCCTCTTTGGACCGGATAGCAATCAGCCCCAGCATTTT
CASSLFGPDSNQPQHF
>TRBV2|NA|NA|TRBJ2-1
TGTGCCAGCAGGGGTTCTGAGCAGTTCTTC
CASRGSEQFF
>TRBV5-1|TRBD1|NA|TRBJ2-3
TGCGCCAGCAGCAGCTGGACAGGGGGTGAGGGCACAGATACGCAGTATTTT
CASSSWTGGEGTDTQYF
>TRBV5-1|NA|NA|TRBJ2-7
TGCGCCAGCAGCTTGTCCCAGACCTACGAGCAGTACTTC
CASSLSQTYEQYF
>TRBV11-3|NA|once|TRBJ1-2
TGTGCCAGCAGCCGGCAGGGAAGGGAGTGGGGGAACTATGGCTACACCTTC
CASSRQGREWGNYGYTF
>TRBV7-9|TRBD2|once|TRBJ2-1
TGTGCCAGCAGCTTAACGACTAGCGGGAGCTCCTACAATGAGCAGTTCTTC
CASSLTTSGSSYNEQFF
>TRBV28|TRBD1|NA|TRBJ1-4
TGTGCCAGCAGTTCGGACAGGGGGTTTGAAAAACTGTTTTTT
CASSSDRGFEKLFF
>TRBV5-6|NA|few|TRBJ1-5
TGTGCCAGCAGCTTGTGGGGGAGTCAGCCCCAGCATTTT
CASSLWGSQPQHF